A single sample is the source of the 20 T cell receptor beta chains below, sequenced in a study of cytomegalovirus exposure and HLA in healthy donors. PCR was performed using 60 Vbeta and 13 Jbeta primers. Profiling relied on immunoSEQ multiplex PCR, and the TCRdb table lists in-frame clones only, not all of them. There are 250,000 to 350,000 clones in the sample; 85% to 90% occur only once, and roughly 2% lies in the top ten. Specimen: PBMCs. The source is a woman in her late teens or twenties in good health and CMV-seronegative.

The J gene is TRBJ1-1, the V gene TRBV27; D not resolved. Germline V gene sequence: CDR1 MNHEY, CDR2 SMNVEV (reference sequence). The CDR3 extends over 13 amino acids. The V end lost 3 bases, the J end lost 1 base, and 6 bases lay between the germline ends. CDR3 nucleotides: TGTGCCAGCAGTTTTCGAGAGAACACTGAAGCTTTCTTT. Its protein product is CASSFRENTEAFF.

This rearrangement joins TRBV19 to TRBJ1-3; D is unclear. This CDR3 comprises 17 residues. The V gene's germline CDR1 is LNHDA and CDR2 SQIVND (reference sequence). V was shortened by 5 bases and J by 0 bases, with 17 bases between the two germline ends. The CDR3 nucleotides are TGTGCCAGTAGTCTGAGGAGGGCGGTACTCTCTGGAAACACCATATATTTT. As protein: CASSLRRAVLSGNTIYF.

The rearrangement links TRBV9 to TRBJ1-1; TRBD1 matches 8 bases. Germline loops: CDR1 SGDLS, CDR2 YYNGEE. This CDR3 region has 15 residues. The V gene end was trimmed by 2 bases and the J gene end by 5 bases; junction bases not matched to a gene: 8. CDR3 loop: CASSVGDTGGTEAFF. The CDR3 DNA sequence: TGTGCCAGCAGCGTCGGAGACACAGGGGGGACTGAAGCTTTCTTT.

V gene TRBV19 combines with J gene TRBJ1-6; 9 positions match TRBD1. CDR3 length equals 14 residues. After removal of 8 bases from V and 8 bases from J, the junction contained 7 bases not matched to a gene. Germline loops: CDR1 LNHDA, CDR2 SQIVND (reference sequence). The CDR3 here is CASGTGPSYSPLHF. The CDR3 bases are TGTGCCAGTGGGACAGGGCCATCATATTCACCCCTCCACTTT.

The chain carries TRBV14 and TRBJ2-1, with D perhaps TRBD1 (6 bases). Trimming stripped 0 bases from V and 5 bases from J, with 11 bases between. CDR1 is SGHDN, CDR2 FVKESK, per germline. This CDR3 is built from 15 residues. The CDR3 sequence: CASSQDLDSHNEQFF. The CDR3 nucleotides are TGTGCCAGCAGCCAAGATTTGGACAGCCACAATGAGCAGTTCTTC.

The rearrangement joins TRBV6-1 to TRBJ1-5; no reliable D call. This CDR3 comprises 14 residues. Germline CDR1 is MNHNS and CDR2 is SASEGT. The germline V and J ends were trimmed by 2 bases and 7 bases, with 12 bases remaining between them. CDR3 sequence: CASSEHSAGQPQHF. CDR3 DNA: TGTGCCAGCAGTGAACATTCGGCGGGCCAGCCCCAGCATTTT.

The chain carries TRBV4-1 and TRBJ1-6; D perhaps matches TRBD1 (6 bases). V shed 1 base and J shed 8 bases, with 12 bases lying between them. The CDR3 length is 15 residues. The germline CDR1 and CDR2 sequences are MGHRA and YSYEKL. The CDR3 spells CASSQATGTDSPLHF. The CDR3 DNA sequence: TGCGCCAGCAGCCAAGCTACAGGGACGGATTCACCCCTCCACTTT.

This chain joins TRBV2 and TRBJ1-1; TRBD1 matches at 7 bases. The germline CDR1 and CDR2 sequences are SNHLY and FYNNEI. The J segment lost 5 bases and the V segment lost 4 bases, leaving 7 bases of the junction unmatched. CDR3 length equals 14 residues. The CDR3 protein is CASSGRDRRTEAFF. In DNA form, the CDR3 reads TGTGCCAGCAGTGGGAGGGACAGACGGACTGAAGCTTTCTTT.

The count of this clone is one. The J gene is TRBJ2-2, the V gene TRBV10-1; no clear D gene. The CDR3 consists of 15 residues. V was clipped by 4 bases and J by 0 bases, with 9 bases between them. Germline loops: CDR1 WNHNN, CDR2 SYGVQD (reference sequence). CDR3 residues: CASSAYTTNTGELFF. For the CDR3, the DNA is TGCGCCAGCAGTGCGTACACAACGAACACCGGGGAGCTGTTTTTT.

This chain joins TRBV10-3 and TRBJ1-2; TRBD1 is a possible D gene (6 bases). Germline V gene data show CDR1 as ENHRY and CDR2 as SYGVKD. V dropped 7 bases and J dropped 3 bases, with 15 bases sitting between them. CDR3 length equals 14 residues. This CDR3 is CAITPGGRDYGYTF. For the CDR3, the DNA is TGTGCCATCACCCCCGGGGGGCGCGACTATGGCTACACCTTC.

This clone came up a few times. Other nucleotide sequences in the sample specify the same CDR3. The CDR3 DNA follows: TGCGCCAGCAGCCCCAACACAGATACGCAGTATTTT. It codes for CASSPNTDTQYF. The chain employs TRBV5-1 and TRBJ2-3; the D is unclear. The ends were cut back, 4 bases at V and 2 bases at J, with 5 bases in the middle. CDR3 length: 12 amino acids. Germline lookup yields CDR1 SGHRS and CDR2 YFSETQ.

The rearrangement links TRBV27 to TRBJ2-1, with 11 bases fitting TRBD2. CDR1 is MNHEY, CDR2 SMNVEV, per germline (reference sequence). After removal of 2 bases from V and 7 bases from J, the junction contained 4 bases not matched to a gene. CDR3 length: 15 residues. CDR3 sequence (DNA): TGTGCCAGCAGTTTAATAGCGGGGGGGCGTAATGAGCAGTTCTTC. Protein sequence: CASSLIAGGRNEQFF.

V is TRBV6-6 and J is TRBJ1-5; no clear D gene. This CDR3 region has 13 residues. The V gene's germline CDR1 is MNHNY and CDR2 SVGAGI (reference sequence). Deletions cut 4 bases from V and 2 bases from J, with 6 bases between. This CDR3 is CASSFGGNQPQHF. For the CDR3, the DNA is TGTGCCAGCAGTTTCGGGGGCAATCAGCCCCAGCATTTT.

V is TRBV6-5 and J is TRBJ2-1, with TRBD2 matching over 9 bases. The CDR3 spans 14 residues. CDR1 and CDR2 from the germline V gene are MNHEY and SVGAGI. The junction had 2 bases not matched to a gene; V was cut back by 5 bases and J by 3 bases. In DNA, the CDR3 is TGTGCCAGCAGTGCTAGCGGGGTCTACAATGAGCAGTTCTTC. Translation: CASSASGVYNEQFF.

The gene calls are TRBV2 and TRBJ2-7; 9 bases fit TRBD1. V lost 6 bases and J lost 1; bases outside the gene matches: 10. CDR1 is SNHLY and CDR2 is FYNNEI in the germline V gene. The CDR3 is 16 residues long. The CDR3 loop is CASRPQTGGSSYEQYF. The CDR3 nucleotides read TGTGCCAGCAGGCCCCAAACAGGGGGCTCGTCCTACGAGCAGTACTTC.

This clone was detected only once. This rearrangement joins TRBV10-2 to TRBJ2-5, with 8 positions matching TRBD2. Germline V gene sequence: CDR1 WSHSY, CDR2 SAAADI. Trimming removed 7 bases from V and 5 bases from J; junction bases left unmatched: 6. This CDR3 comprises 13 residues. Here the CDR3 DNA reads TGCGCCAGCAATCCGGGACTAGAGGAGACCCAGTACTTC. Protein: CASNPGLEETQYF.

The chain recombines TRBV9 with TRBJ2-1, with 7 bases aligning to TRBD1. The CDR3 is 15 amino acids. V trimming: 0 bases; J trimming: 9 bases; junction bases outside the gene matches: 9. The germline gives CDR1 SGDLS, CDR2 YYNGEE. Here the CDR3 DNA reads TGTGCCAGCAGCGTAGACAGGGGCCTAGTCGGTGAGCAGTTCTTC. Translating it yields CASSVDRGLVGEQFF.

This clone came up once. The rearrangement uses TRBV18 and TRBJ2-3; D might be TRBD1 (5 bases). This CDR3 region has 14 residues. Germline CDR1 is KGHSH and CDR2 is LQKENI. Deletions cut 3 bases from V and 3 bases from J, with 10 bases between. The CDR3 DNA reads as TGTGCCAGCTCACCTCAGGGATTGACAGATACGCAGTATTTT. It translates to CASSPQGLTDTQYF. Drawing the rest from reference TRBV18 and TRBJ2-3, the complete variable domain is NAGVMQNPRHLVRRRGQEARLRCSPMKGHSHVYWYRQLPEEGLKFMVYLQKENIIDESGMPKERFSAEFPKEGPSILRIQQVVRGDSAAYFCASSPQGLTDTQYFGPGTRLTVL.

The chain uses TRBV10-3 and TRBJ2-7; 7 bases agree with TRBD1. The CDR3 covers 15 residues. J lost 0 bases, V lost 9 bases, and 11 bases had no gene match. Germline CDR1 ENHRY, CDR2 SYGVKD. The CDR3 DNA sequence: TGTGCCATGTCAATAAGGGGGCCCGGCTCCTACGAGCAGTACTTC. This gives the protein CAMSIRGPGSYEQYF.

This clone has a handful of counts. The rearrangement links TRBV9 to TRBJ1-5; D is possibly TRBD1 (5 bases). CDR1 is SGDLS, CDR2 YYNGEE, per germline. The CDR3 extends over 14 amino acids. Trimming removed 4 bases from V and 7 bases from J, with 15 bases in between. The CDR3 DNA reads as TGTGCCAGCAGCCCGCGGGGGGGTTGGCAGCCCCAGCATTTT. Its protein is CASSPRGGWQPQHF.